Presented here are 30 T cell receptor beta chains from one specimen sequenced in a study of OX40 agonist ivuxolimab in advanced cancers. The assay was immunoSEQ multiplex PCR, and TCRdb's table has in-frame clones only and misses some. Of more than 65,000 clones listed, approximately 82% are singletons. Specimen: CD4+ or CD8+ T cells sorted from blood, collected in a trial of the OX40 agonist ivuxolimab. Receptors were obtained from an adult with an advanced solid tumor such as melanoma, head and neck, liver or kidney cancer.

V gene TRBV2 combines with J gene TRBJ1-2; 7 bases line up with TRBD1. This CDR3 is 13 amino acids long. CDR1 is SNHLY and CDR2 is FYNNEI in the germline V gene. Trimming at V came to 5 bases and at J to 8 bases, leaving 8 bases not matched to a gene. Here the CDR3 DNA reads TGTGCCAGCAGTCGGGAGACAGGGTTGGGCTACACCTTC. Translated, it gives CASSRETGLGYTF. The variable domain in full, completed from reference TRBV2 and TRBJ1-2, reads EPEVTQTPSHQVTQMGQEVILRCVPISNHLYFYWYRQILGQKVEFLVSFYNNEISEKSEIFDDQFSVERPDGSNFTLKIRSTKLEDSAMYFCASSRETGLGYTFGSGTRLTVV.

J is TRBJ1-3 and V is TRBV29-1; 9 positions match TRBD1. The CDR3 has 13 amino acids. The V and J ends lost 4 bases and 7 bases, in that order; junction bases with no gene match: 5. Germline CDR1 SQVTM, CDR2 ANQGSEA. The chain's CDR3 is CSVAGTGTNTIYF. DNA for the CDR3: TGCAGCGTTGCAGGGACAGGGACGAACACCATATATTTT.

This clone came up a few times. The chain carries TRBV28 and TRBJ1-6; D might be TRBD1 (6 bases). The ends were cut back, 4 bases at V and 8 bases at J, with 12 bases in the middle. Germline values: CDR1 MDHEN, CDR2 SYDVKM. The CDR3 extends over 14 amino acids. In nucleotides, the CDR3 is TGTGCCAGCAGTTCAGTATCAGGGGATTCACCCCTCCACTTT. It specifies CASSSVSGDSPLHF.

This clone has a single count. The chain is built from TRBV6-5 and TRBJ1-2; the match to TRBD1 covers 9 bases. This CDR3 spans 14 amino acids. V trimming: 5 bases; J trimming: 3 bases; junction bases outside the gene matches: 4. The germline V gene has CDR1 MNHEY and CDR2 SVGAGI. CDR3 sequence: CASSLQGAYYGYTF. DNA for the CDR3: TGTGCCAGCAGTCTACAGGGGGCCTACTATGGCTACACCTTC.

The V and J genes are TRBV11-3 and TRBJ2-5; D may correspond to TRBD1 or TRBD2 (5 bases each). The germline V and J ends were trimmed by 6 bases and 7 bases, with 15 bases remaining between them. The CDR3 is 13 residues long. From germline, CDR1 is SGHNT and CDR2 YENEEA. CDR3 sequence reads: CASSTGGRGTQYF. CDR3 in DNA: TGTGCCAGCAGTACTGGGGGAAGGGGGACCCAGTACTTC.

This clone was observed a handful of times. The chain recombines TRBV6-5 with TRBJ2-3, with D hard to call. CDR1 is MNHEY and CDR2 is SVGAGI in the germline V gene. The CDR3 totals 14 residues. V was shortened by 2 bases and J by 0 bases, with 6 bases between the two germline ends. In nucleotides, the CDR3 is TGTGCCAGCAGTTACGCCGGCAGCACAGATACGCAGTATTTT. It encodes CASSYAGSTDTQYF.

Note on this clone: This sample also contains other DNA sequences that code for the same CDR3. The rearrangement joins TRBV18 to TRBJ2-5; D is undetermined. The CDR3 spans 12 residues. Trimming cost V 3 bases and J 5 bases, with 7 bases left between them. Looked up from germline, CDR1 is KGHSH and CDR2 is LQKENI. The CDR3 sequence is CASSPRQETQYF. CDR3 bases: TGTGCCAGCTCACCGAGGCAGGAGACCCAGTACTTC.

This clone is labeled medium-sized. The CDR3 loop reads CASSGTGERGYTF. The DNA of the CDR3 is TGTGCCAGTAGTGGGACAGGGGAAAGAGGCTACACCTTC. The V gene is TRBV19, the J gene TRBJ1-2; 10 bases line up with TRBD1. Germline V lookup: CDR1 LNHDA, CDR2 SQIVND (reference sequence). The junction had 5 bases not matched to a gene; V was cut back by 5 bases and J by 8 bases. This CDR3 has 13 residues.

V and J are TRBV7-9 and TRBJ1-5; D is uncertain. Germline-derived CDR1 and CDR2 are SEHNR and FQNEAQ (reference sequence). The CDR3 runs 14 residues. V was pared by 4 bases and J by 7 bases, with 14 bases between. The CDR3 DNA is TGTGCCAGCAGCTCCCAATGGATCGGGCAGCCCCAGCATTTT. Translated: CASSSQWIGQPQHF.

The V and J genes are TRBV7-9 and TRBJ2-7, with TRBD1 matching 10 bases. The J segment lost 3 bases and the V segment lost 5 bases, leaving 10 bases of the junction unmatched. CDR1 SEHNR and CDR2 FQNEAQ come from the germline V gene (reference sequence). The CDR3 covers 16 residues. The CDR3 region has the DNA TGTGCCAGCAGCCCAGCCGGGACAGGGGCCCACTACGAGCAGTACTTC. It encodes CASSPAGTGAHYEQYF.

The rearrangement uses TRBV5-6 and TRBJ1-2, with D perhaps TRBD1 (5 bases). This CDR3 spans 14 amino acids. Germline V gene data show CDR1 as SGHDT and CDR2 as YYEEEE. Trimming left V 2 bases short and J 6 bases short, with 14 bases between. The CDR3, as DNA: TGTGCCAGCAGCTTTGGGTCCAGGGTCGATGGCTACACCTTC. Residues: CASSFGSRVDGYTF.

The CDR3 spells CASSLWGASSYNSPLHF. In nucleotides, the CDR3 is TGTGCCAGCAGCTTGTGGGGGGCGAGCTCCTATAATTCACCCCTCCACTTT. The chain has TRBV5-6 and TRBJ1-6, with D perhaps matching TRBD1 (6 bases). There are 17 residues in the CDR3. V gave up 1 base and J gave up 0 bases, with 11 bases separating them. Germline V gives CDR1 SGHDT, CDR2 YYEEEE. Complete variable domain (other parts from reference TRBV5-6 and TRBJ1-6): DAGVTQSPTHLIKTRGQQVTLRCSPKSGHDTVSWYQQALGQGPQFIFQYYEEEERQRGNFPDRFSGHQFPNYSSELNVNALLLGDSALYLCASSLWGASSYNSPLHFGNGTRLTVT.

The J gene is TRBJ1-1, the V gene TRBV19; 8 nucleotides align to TRBD1. In germline, CDR1 is LNHDA, CDR2 SQIVND (reference sequence). CDR3 length: 12 residues. V was pared by 5 bases and J by 11 bases, with 7 bases of the junction left unmatched. The CDR3 loop is CASSATDRGAFF. CDR3 nucleotide sequence: TGTGCCAGTAGTGCAACCGACAGGGGTGCTTTCTTT.

This clone appeared a few times. This rearrangement joins TRBV11-3 to TRBJ2-1, with D possibly TRBD1 on 5 matching bases. CDR3 size: 17 residues. The germline gives CDR1 SGHNT, CDR2 YENEEA. Trimming left V 2 bases short and J 2 bases short, with 16 bases between. CDR3 sequence (DNA): TGTGCCAGCAGCTTACAGGACACCGTACCGCCCTACAATGAGCAGTTCTTC. It specifies CASSLQDTVPPYNEQFF.

V gene TRBV5-1 combines with J gene TRBJ2-3; maybe TRBD2 (7 bases). CDR3 length: 14 amino acids. V dropped 0 bases and J dropped 4 bases, with 9 bases sitting between them. CDR1 SGHRS and CDR2 YFSETQ come from the germline V gene. The CDR3, as DNA: TGCGCCAGCAGCTTGGGAGGGGGGGCAGATACGCAGTATTTT. This codes for CASSLGGGADTQYF.

The chain has TRBV5-1 and TRBJ2-7; D uncertain. With 4 bases removed from V and 4 bases from J, the gap between germline ends came to 12 bases. This CDR3 spans 13 amino acids. Germline CDR1 SGHRS, CDR2 YFSETQ. CDR3 protein: CASSPNRRYEQYF. As DNA, the CDR3 is TGCGCCAGCAGCCCCAATCGACGGTACGAGCAGTACTTC.

This clone has just a few counts. This chain connects TRBV7-9 to TRBJ2-1; 9 nucleotides align to TRBD1. The CDR3 totals 16 residues. Germline assignment: CDR1 SEHNR and CDR2 FQNEAQ (reference sequence). The J segment lost 7 bases and the V segment lost 5 bases, leaving 12 bases of the junction unmatched. CDR3 DNA sequence: TGTGCCAGCAGCCCCGGACACGGGACAGGGAATAATGAGCAGTTCTTC. It encodes CASSPGHGTGNNEQFF.

The rearrangement joins TRBV7-2 to TRBJ2-2; a weak D match, TRBD2 (5 bases). Germline CDR1 is SGHTA and CDR2 is FQGNSA. Trimming removed 1 base at V and 7 bases at J, with 10 bases between. The CDR3 contains 14 residues. This CDR3 reads CASSLGRGGGELFF. CDR3 DNA sequence: TGTGCCAGCAGCTTAGGGAGAGGAGGCGGGGAGCTGTTTTTT.

The rearrangement links TRBV6-5 to TRBJ1-1; 9 bases fit TRBD1. The CDR3 has 14 residues. CDR1 and CDR2 (germline): MNHEY, SVGAGI. The ends lost 6 bases at V and 11 bases at J; junction bases unmatched: 13. As DNA, the CDR3 is TGTGCCAGCAGGGACCCCGGACAGGGGACTTCGGCTTTCTTT. Residues: CASRDPGQGTSAFF.

V gene TRBV5-4 combines with J gene TRBJ2-2, with D possibly being TRBD1 (6 bases). V was clipped by 1 base and J by 0 bases, with 13 bases between them. The germline V gene has CDR1 SGHNT and CDR2 YYREEE (reference sequence). CDR3 length: 17 residues. CDR3 in DNA: TGTGCCAGCAGCTTGTTACTCGGGACATCGAACACCGGGGAGCTGTTTTTT. It translates to CASSLLLGTSNTGELFF.

This clone was counted between two and nine times. V usage is TRBV11-2 and J usage is TRBJ1-1, with TRBD1 as a possible D gene (5 bases). Germline assignment: CDR1 SGHAT and CDR2 FQNNGV. V dropped 5 bases and J dropped 3 bases, with 13 bases sitting between them. CDR3 length: 14 amino acids. The CDR3 DNA sequence: TGTGCCAGCAGCGGGGACGCGTCTTACACTGAAGCTTTCTTT. Amino acid sequence: CASSGDASYTEAFF.

The chain uses TRBV7-9 and TRBJ1-2, with 8 bases identical to TRBD1. The CDR3 totals 14 residues. Germline-derived CDR1 and CDR2 are SEHNR and FQNEAQ (reference sequence). The J segment lost 4 bases and the V segment lost 5 bases, leaving 6 bases of the junction unmatched. The CDR3 sequence: CASSTGQGGYGYTF. The CDR3 DNA reads as TGTGCCAGCAGCACTGGACAGGGTGGCTATGGCTACACCTTC. Variable domain in full (rest from reference TRBV7-9 and TRBJ1-2): DTGVSQNPRHKITKRGQNVTFRCDPISEHNRLYWYRQTLGQGPEFLTYFQNEAQLEKSRLLSDRFSAERPKGSFSTLEIQRTEQGDSAMYLCASSTGQGGYGYTFGSGTRLTVV.

To note about this clone: The same CDR3 also results from other DNA sequences found in this sample. The chain couples TRBV6-1 to TRBJ1-5, with D possibly TRBD1 on 6 matching bases. The V gene's germline CDR1 is MNHNS and CDR2 SASEGT. The CDR3 loop spans 15 amino acids. V was trimmed by 6 bases and J by 1 base, leaving 13 bases between them. The DNA for the CDR3 is TGTGCCAGCAGGGGGGGCCAGGCCAGCAATCAGCCCCAGCATTTT. Protein sequence: CASRGGQASNQPQHF.

The rearrangement uses TRBV14 and TRBJ1-5; D not resolved. The CDR3 runs to 13 residues. The ends were cut back, 3 bases at V and 3 bases at J, with 6 bases in the middle. The germline V gene encodes CDR1 SGHDN and CDR2 FVKESK. The DNA for the CDR3 is TGTGCCAGCAGCCAGATGGTCAATCAGCCCCAGCATTTT. Translation gives CASSQMVNQPQHF.

The chain joins TRBV4-3 to TRBJ2-5; tentative D call: TRBD2 (5 bases). Deletions cut 0 bases from V and 5 bases from J, with 19 bases between. The CDR3 totals 17 residues. The V gene's germline CDR1 is LGHNA and CDR2 YSLEER. CDR3 bases: TGCGCCAGCAGCCAAGAAGCTTGGGGTAACCGGAGGGAGACCCAGTACTTC. It encodes CASSQEAWGNRRETQYF.

The rearrangement links TRBV6-4 to TRBJ1-6; D is perhaps TRBD1 (6 bases). V gave up 2 bases and J gave up 9 bases, with 8 bases separating them. This CDR3 is 13 amino acids long. Germline loops: CDR1 MRHNA, CDR2 SNTAGT. CDR3 in DNA: TGTGCCAGCAGTGACAGGGGGGGTTCACCCCTCCACTTT. Encoded protein: CASSDRGGSPLHF.

This rearrangement joins TRBV7-9 to TRBJ2-7; D not certain. The CDR3 is 13 residues long. V gave up 1 base and J gave up 2 bases, with 6 bases separating them. Germline V lookup: CDR1 SEHNR, CDR2 FQNEAQ (reference sequence). In DNA, the CDR3 is TGTGCCAGCAGCTTAGGAGGAACCTACGAGCAGTACTTC. Amino acid sequence: CASSLGGTYEQYF.

This clone was recorded a few times. The chain links TRBV4-3 to TRBJ1-4; tentatively, D is TRBD1 (5 bases). CDR1 and CDR2 from the germline V gene are LGHNA and YSLEER. V lost 0 bases and J lost 10, with 15 bases in between. The CDR3 is 15 amino acids. The CDR3 nucleotides read TGCGCCAGCAGCCAAGATTATGGGGCACCTCGAAAACTGTTTTTT. This encodes CASSQDYGAPRKLFF.

The chain couples TRBV10-3 to TRBJ2-3; 8 bases map to TRBD2. From germline, CDR1 is ENHRY and CDR2 SYGVKD. CDR3 length: 20 amino acids. V lost 4 bases, J lost 0 bases, and 18 bases stayed unmatched. DNA for the CDR3: TGTGCCATCAGTGCCGGACTAGGCGGGGGGTCGGACTTTAGCACAGATACGCAGTATTTT. Protein: CAISAGLGGGSDFSTDTQYF.

CDR3 in DNA: TGTGCCAGCAGTGAATGGCGGGGGGCCTACAATGAGCAGTTCTTC. This sequence encodes CASSEWRGAYNEQFF. V and J are TRBV25-1 and TRBJ2-1, with 8 bases matching TRBD2. V shed 1 base and J 2 bases; nucleotides not matched to a gene: 1. This CDR3 comprises 15 residues. Germline-derived CDR1 and CDR2 are MGHDK and SYGVNS. The variable domain in full, with the rest retrieved from reference TRBV25-1 and TRBJ2-1, is EADIYQTPRYLVIGTGKKITLECSQTMGHDKMYWYQQDPGMELHLIHYSYGVNSTEKGDLSSESTVSRIRTEHFPLTLESARPSHTSQYLCASSEWRGAYNEQFFGPGTRLTVL.